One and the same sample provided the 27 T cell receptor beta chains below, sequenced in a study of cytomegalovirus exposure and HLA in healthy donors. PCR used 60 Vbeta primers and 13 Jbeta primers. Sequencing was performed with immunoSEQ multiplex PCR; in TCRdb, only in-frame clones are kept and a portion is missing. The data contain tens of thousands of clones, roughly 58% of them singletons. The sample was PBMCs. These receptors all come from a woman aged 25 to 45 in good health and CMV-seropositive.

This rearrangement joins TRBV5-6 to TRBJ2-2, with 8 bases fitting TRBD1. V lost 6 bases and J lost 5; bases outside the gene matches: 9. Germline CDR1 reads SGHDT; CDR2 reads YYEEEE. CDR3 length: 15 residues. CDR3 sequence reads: CASTVTGGTTGELFF. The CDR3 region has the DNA TGTGCCAGCACTGTAACAGGGGGGACTACCGGGGAGCTGTTTTTT.

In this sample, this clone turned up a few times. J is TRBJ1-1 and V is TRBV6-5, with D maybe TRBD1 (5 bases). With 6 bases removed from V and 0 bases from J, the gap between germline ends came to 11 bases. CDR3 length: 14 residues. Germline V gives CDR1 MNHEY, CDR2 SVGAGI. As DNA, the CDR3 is TGTGCCAGCAGAAAGGGGTCCATGAACACTGAAGCTTTCTTT. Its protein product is CASRKGSMNTEAFF.

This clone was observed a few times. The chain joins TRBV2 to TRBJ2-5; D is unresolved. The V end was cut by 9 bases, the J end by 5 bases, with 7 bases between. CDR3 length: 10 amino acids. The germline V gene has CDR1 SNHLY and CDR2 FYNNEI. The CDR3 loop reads CASDGETQYF. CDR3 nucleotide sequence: TGTGCCAGTGACGGGGAGACCCAGTACTTC. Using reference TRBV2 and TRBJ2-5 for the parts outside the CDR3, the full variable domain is EPEVTQTPSHQVTQMGQEVILRCVPISNHLYFYWYRQILGQKVEFLVSFYNNEISEKSEIFDDQFSVERPDGSNFTLKIRSTKLEDSAMYFCASDGETQYFGPGTRLLVL.

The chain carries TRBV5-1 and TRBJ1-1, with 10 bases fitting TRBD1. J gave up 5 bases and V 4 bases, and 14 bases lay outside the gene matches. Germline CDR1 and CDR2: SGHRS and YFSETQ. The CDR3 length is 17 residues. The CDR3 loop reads CASSEGAGQGSGTEAFF. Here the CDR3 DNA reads TGCGCCAGCAGCGAGGGCGCGGGACAGGGGAGCGGGACTGAAGCTTTCTTT. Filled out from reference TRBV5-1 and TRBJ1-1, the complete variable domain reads KAGVTQTPRYLIKTRGQQVTLSCSPISGHRSVSWYQQTPGQGLQFLFEYFSETQRNKGNFPGRFSGRQFSNSRSEMNVSTLELGDSALYLCASSEGAGQGSGTEAFFGQGTRLTVV.

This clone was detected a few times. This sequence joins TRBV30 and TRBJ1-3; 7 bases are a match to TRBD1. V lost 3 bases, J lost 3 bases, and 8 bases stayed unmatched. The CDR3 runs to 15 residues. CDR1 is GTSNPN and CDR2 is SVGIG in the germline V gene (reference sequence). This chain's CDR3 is CAWRKGGSYGNTIYF. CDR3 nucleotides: TGTGCCTGGAGAAAAGGGGGCTCCTATGGAAACACCATATATTTT.

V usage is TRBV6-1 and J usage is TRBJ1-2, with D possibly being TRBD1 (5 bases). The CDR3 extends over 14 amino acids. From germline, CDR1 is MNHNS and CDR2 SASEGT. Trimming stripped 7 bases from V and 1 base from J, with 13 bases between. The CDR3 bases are TGTGCCAGCACCCGAAGGGGACTTAACTATGGCTACACCTTC. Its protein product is CASTRRGLNYGYTF.

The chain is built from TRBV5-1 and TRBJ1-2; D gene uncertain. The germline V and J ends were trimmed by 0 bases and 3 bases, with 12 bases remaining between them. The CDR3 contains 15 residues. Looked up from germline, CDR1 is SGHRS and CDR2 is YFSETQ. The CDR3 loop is CASSLEAGTYYGYTF. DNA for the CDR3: TGCGCCAGCAGCTTGGAGGCAGGAACCTACTATGGCTACACCTTC.

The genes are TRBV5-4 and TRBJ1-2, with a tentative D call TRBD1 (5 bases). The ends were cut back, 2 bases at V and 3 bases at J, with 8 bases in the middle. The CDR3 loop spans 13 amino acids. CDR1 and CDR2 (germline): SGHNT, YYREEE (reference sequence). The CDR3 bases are TGTGCCAGCAGCTTATGGGACTACTATGGCTACACCTTC. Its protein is CASSLWDYYGYTF.

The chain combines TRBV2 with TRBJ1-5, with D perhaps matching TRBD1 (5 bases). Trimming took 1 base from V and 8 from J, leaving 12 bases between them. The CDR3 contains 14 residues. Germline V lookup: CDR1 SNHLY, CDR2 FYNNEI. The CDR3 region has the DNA TGTGCCAGCAGTGAAGGGGCAGGGCACGAGCCCCAGCATTTT. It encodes CASSEGAGHEPQHF.

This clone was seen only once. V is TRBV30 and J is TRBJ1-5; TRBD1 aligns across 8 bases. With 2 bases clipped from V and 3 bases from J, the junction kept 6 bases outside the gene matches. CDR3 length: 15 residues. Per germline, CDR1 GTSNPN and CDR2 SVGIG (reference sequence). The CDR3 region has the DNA TGTGCCTGGAGTACAGGACAGGGCAACAATCAGCCCCAGCATTTT. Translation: CAWSTGQGNNQPQHF.

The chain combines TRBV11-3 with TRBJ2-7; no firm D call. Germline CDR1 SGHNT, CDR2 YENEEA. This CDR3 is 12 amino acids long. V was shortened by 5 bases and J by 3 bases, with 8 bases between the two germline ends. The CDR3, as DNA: TGTGCCAGCAGCCCGAACAGCTACGAGCAGTACTTC. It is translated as CASSPNSYEQYF.

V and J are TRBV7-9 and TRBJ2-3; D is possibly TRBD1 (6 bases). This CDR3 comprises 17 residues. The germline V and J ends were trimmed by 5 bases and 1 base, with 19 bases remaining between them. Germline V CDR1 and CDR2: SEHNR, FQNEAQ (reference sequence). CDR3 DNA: TGTGCCAGCAGCCCCAACATACAGGGTTTGGGCACAGATACGCAGTATTTT. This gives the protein CASSPNIQGLGTDTQYF.

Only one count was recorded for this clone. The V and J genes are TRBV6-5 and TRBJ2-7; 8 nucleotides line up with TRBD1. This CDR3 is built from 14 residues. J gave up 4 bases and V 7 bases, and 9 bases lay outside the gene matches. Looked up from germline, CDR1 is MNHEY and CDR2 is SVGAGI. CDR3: CASNTGRGPYEQYF. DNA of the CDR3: TGTGCCAGCAATACGGGCAGGGGGCCGTACGAGCAGTACTTC.

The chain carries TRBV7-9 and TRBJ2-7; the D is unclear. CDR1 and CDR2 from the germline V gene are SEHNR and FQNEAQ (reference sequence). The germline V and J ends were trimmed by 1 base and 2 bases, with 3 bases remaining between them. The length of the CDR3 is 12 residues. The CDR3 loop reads CASSLVAYEQYF. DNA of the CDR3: TGTGCCAGCAGCTTAGTCGCCTACGAGCAGTACTTC.

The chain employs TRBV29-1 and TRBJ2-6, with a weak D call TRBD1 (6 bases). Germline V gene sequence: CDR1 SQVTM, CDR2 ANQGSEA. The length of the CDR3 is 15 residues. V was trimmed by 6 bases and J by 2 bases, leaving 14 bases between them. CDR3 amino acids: CSVTAGDAGANVLTF. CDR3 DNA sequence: TGCAGCGTGACCGCAGGGGACGCTGGGGCCAACGTCCTGACTTTC.

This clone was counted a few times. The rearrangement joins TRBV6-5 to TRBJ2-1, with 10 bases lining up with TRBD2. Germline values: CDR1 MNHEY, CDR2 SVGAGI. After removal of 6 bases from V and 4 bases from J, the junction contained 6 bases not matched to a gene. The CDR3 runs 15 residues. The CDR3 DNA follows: TGTGCCAGCAGAGGGGGGACTAGCGAGTACAATGAGCAGTTCTTC. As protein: CASRGGTSEYNEQFF.

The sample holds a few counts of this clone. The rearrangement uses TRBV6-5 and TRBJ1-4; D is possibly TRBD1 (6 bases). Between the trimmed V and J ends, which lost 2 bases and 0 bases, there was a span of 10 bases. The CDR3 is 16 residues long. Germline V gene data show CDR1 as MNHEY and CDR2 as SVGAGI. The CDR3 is CASSYHRQATNEKLFF. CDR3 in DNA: TGTGCCAGCAGTTACCACAGACAGGCAACTAATGAAAAACTGTTTTTT.

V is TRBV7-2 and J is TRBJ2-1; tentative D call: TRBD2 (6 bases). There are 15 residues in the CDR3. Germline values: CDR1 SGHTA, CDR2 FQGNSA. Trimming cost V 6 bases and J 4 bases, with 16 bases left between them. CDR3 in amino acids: CASSPGWGTYNEQFF. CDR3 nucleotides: TGTGCCAGCAGTCCCGGCTGGGGGACTTACAATGAGCAGTTCTTC. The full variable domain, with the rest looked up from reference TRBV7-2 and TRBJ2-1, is GAGVSQSPSNKVTEKGKDVELRCDPISGHTALYWYRQSLGQGLEFLIYFQGNSAPDKSGLPSDRFSAERTGGSVSTLTIQRTQQEDSAVYLCASSPGWGTYNEQFFGPGTRLTVL.

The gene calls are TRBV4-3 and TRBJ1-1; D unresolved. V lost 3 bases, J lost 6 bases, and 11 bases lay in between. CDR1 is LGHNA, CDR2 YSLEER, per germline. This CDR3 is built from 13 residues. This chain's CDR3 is CASSHMTTSEAFF. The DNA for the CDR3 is TGCGCCAGCAGCCACATGACAACGTCTGAAGCTTTCTTT.

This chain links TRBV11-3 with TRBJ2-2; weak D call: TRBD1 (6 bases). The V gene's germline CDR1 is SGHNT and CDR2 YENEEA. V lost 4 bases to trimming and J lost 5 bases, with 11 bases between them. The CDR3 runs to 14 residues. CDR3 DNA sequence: TGTGCCAGCAGCTATGGGGGCGGGACCGGGGAGCTGTTTTTT. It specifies CASSYGGGTGELFF.

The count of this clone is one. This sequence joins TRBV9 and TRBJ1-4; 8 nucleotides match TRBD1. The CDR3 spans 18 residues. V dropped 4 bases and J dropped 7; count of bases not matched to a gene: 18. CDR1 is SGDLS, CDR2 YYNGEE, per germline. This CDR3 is CASSPTDRGGTVGEKLFF. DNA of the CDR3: TGTGCCAGCAGCCCGACTGACAGGGGAGGTACGGTCGGTGAAAAACTGTTTTTT.

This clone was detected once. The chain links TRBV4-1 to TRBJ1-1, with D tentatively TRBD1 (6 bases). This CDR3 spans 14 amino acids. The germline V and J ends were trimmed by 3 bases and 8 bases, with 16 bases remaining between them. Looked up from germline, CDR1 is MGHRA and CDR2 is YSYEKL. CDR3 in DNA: TGCGCCAGCAGCCACCCTTTAACAGGGCGAGAAGCTTTCTTT. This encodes CASSHPLTGREAFF.

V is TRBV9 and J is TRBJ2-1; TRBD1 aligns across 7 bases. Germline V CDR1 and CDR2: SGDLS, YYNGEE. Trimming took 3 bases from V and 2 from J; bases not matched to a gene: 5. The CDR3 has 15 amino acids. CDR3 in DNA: TGTGCCAGCAGCGCAAGGGACAGCCCCTACAATGAGCAGTTCTTC. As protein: CASSARDSPYNEQFF.

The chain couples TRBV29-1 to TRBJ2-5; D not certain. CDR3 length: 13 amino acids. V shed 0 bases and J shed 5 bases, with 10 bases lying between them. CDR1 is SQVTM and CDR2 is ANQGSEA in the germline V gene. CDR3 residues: CSVEDPGRETQYF. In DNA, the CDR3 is TGCAGCGTTGAAGATCCCGGCAGGGAGACCCAGTACTTC. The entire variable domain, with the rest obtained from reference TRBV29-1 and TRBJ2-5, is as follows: SAVISQKPSRDICQRGTSLTIQCQVDSQVTMMFWYRQQPGQSLTLIATANQGSEATYESGFVIDKFPISRPNLTFSTLTVSNMSPEDSSIYLCSVEDPGRETQYFGPGTRLLVL.

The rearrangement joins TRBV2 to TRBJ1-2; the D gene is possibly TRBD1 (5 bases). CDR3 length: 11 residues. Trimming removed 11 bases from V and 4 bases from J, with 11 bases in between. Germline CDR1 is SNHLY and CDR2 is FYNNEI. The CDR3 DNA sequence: TGTGCCGGGGCGGACCGCTATGGCTACACCTTC. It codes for CAGADRYGYTF.

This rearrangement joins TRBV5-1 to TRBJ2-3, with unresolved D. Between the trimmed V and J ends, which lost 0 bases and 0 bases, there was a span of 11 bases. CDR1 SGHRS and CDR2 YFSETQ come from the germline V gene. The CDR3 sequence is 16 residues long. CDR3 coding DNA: TGCGCCAGCAGCTTGGCCTATAAGAGTAGCACAGATACGCAGTATTTT. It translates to CASSLAYKSSTDTQYF.

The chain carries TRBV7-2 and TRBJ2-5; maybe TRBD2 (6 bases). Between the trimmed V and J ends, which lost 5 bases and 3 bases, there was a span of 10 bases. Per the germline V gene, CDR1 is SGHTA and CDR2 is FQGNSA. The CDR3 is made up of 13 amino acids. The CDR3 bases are TGTGCCAGCAGCCTTAGGAGGGAAGAGACCCAGTACTTC. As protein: CASSLRREETQYF.